This T cell receptor (beta chain) was identified in a study of regulatory T cells in long-lasting Graves disease. Study details: Positivity for TSH receptor antibodies plus over 5 years of antithyroid drugs meant persistent Graves' disease.

There are a few counts of this clonotype. Time point given: persistent/refractory GD, antithyroid drugs over 5 years with positive TRAb. There was RNA extracted from PBMCs, and the TCR library was made from it. Through Arm-PCR of CDR3 regions and iRepertoire HTBI primers, TCR beta libraries were built. TCRdb re-derived calls from the multiplex PCR reads in MiXCR, one entry per CDR3 protein. The sample lists about 470,000 distinct CDR3 sequences; about 22% were seen once. The sequence derives from a female donor with Graves disease. The sample here was peripheral blood mononuclear cells (PBMCs), taken when the disease was refractory, from a patient treated with antithyroid drugs.

The CDR3 DNA is TGTGCCAGCAGCCAAGTTTTCGGGGCCCAAGAGACCCAGTACTTC. Protein: CASSQVFGAQETQYF. The chain employs TRBV3-1 and TRBJ2-5, with D possibly called TRBD1 or TRBD2 (5 bases each). Trimming pared 1 base from V and 1 base from J, leaving 10 bases between. The CDR3 has 15 amino acids. The germline V gene has CDR1 LGHDT and CDR2 YNNKEL (reference sequence).